One sample yielded the 14 T cell receptor beta chains listed below, sequenced in a study of OX40 agonist ivuxolimab in advanced cancers. The method was immunoSEQ multiplex PCR; TCRdb's version includes in-frame clones alone and lacks a portion of them. The sample yields 15,000 to 20,000 clones, around 90% seen once. Here the sequenced sample was CD4+ or CD8+ T cells sorted from blood, taken in a trial of the OX40 agonist ivuxolimab. Every receptor here comes from an adult with an advanced solid tumor such as melanoma, head and neck, liver or kidney cancer.

The rearrangement joins TRBV30 to TRBJ1-2; unclear D gene. Germline CDR1 is GTSNPN and CDR2 is SVGIG (reference sequence). CDR3 length: 15 residues. The V gene lost 1 base and the J gene lost 5 bases, with 17 bases spanning the gap. The CDR3 protein is CAWSDTGPVAYGYTF. The CDR3 DNA is TGTGCCTGGAGTGATACTGGGCCTGTCGCATATGGCTACACCTTC.

The genes are TRBV25-1 and TRBJ2-7; D is uncertain. CDR1 and CDR2 (germline): MGHDK, SYGVNS. This CDR3 is built from 12 residues. Trimming pared 11 bases from V and 1 base from J, leaving 12 bases between. CDR3 sequence: CAVRDQSYEQYF. The CDR3 DNA sequence: TGTGCCGTCCGCGACCAATCCTACGAGCAGTACTTC.

CDR3 bases: TGTGCCAGCAGTTTATCTCTTTCCAGAACGGATTACAATGAGCAGTTCTTC. Residues: CASSLSLSRTDYNEQFF. V gene TRBV27 combines with J gene TRBJ2-1; no firm D call. This CDR3 region has 17 residues. Per germline, CDR1 MNHEY and CDR2 SMNVEV (reference sequence). The V end was cut by 0 bases, the J end by 4 bases, with 16 bases between.

V and J are TRBV30 and TRBJ2-1, with no clear D. This CDR3 comprises 15 residues. CDR1 and CDR2 (germline): GTSNPN, SVGIG (reference sequence). Trimming took 0 bases from V and 0 from J, leaving 9 bases between them. In DNA, the CDR3 is TGTGCCTGGAGTGTACAAAAGTCCTCCTACAATGAGCAGTTCTTC. Its protein is CAWSVQKSSYNEQFF.

The chain combines TRBV10-2 with TRBJ2-7, with D possibly being TRBD1 (6 bases). V lost 4 bases to trimming and J lost 5 bases, with 12 bases between them. Per the germline V gene, CDR1 is WSHSY and CDR2 is SAAADI. This CDR3 is built from 13 residues. CDR3 DNA: TGCGCCAGCAGTGGGGCAGGGGTGGACGAGCAGTACTTC. Its translation is CASSGAGVDEQYF.

J is TRBJ2-5 and V is TRBV6-5; 9 bases agree with TRBD2. Germline V CDR1 and CDR2: MNHEY, SVGAGI. V was clipped by 6 bases and J by 2 bases; unmatched bases: 4. There are 14 residues in the CDR3. The CDR3, as DNA: TGTGCCAGCAGCCGACTAGCGGCACAAGAGACCCAGTACTTC. Its translation: CASSRLAAQETQYF.

This clone is labeled medium-sized (0.01 to 0.1%). This chain uses TRBV27 with TRBJ1-1, with 12 bases lining up with TRBD1. CDR1 and CDR2 (germline): MNHEY, SMNVEV (reference sequence). CDR3 length equals 16 residues. Trimming at V came to 3 bases and at J to 4 bases, leaving 6 bases not matched to a gene. CDR3 loop: CASSLFGTGGLTEAFF. The CDR3 bases are TGTGCCAGCAGTTTGTTTGGGACAGGGGGCCTCACTGAAGCTTTCTTT.

The V gene is TRBV4-3, the J gene TRBJ2-1; 8 bases agree with TRBD2. The germline V gene encodes CDR1 LGHNA and CDR2 YSLEER. The CDR3 covers 16 residues. J gave up 4 bases and V 1 base, and 6 bases lay outside the gene matches. This CDR3 reads CASSQASREAYNEQFF. The CDR3 nucleotides read TGCGCCAGCAGCCAAGCGTCGCGGGAGGCTTACAATGAGCAGTTCTTC.

This clone was seen just once. The chain links TRBV7-3 to TRBJ2-1; D possibly corresponds to TRBD1 (5 bases). This CDR3 is built from 13 residues. V dropped 4 bases and J dropped 7 bases, with 11 bases sitting between them. The germline V gene encodes CDR1 SGHTA and CDR2 FQGTGA. CDR3: CASSYERGNEQFF. CDR3 nucleotide sequence: TGTGCCAGCAGCTACGAAAGGGGAAATGAGCAGTTCTTC. Based on the CDR3 plus reference TRBV7-3 and TRBJ2-1, the full variable domain is GAGVSQTPSNKVTEKGKYVELRCDPISGHTALYWYRQSLGQGPEFLIYFQGTGAADDSGLPNDRFFAVRPEGSVSTLKIQRTERGDSAVYLCASSYERGNEQFFGPGTRLTVL.

J is TRBJ2-1 and V is TRBV27; 11 bases line up with TRBD2. Trimming took 5 bases from V and 3 from J; bases not matched to a gene: 3. From germline, CDR1 is MNHEY and CDR2 SMNVEV (reference sequence). CDR3 length equals 15 residues. The CDR3: CASSPTSGNYNEQFF. The CDR3 DNA reads as TGTGCCAGCAGTCCGACTAGCGGGAACTACAATGAGCAGTTCTTC.

The chain uses TRBV28 and TRBJ2-7, with D possibly TRBD1 on 6 matching bases. The V gene's germline CDR1 is MDHEN and CDR2 SYDVKM. The CDR3 extends over 13 amino acids. V lost 4 bases to trimming and J lost 5 bases, with 12 bases between them. The CDR3 coding sequence is TGTGCCAGCAGTTCTGGACAGCTCCACGAGCAGTACTTC. This translates into CASSSGQLHEQYF.

The rearrangement joins TRBV18 to TRBJ2-2; possible D gene TRBD2, 6 bases. Trimming removed 3 bases from V and 5 bases from J, with 16 bases in between. CDR1 and CDR2 (germline): KGHSH, LQKENI. CDR3 length: 16 amino acids. Written as DNA, the CDR3 is TGTGCCAGCTCACCTTACCGGGACTTTGTAACCGGGGAGCTGTTTTTT. As protein: CASSPYRDFVTGELFF.

This clone was recorded once. This chain uses TRBV27 with TRBJ2-7; tentatively, D is TRBD2 (6 bases). Between the trimmed V and J ends, which lost 4 bases and 2 bases, there was a span of 9 bases. This CDR3 comprises 13 residues. Germline V gene sequence: CDR1 MNHEY, CDR2 SMNVEV (reference sequence). The CDR3 DNA is TGTGCCAGCAGTTGGAGGGAAACCTACGAGCAGTACTTC. It translates to CASSWRETYEQYF.

This chain uses TRBV5-1 with TRBJ2-1; 7 bases line up with TRBD2. Germline V CDR1 and CDR2: SGHRS, YFSETQ. The CDR3 has 17 residues. Trimming cost V 4 bases and J 7 bases; bases outside gene matches: 17. This chain's CDR3 is CASSPEVSGTPGNEQFF. In nucleotides, the CDR3 is TGCGCCAGCAGCCCGGAGGTCAGCGGGACGCCGGGGAATGAGCAGTTCTTC. Full variable domain (outside the CDR3, taken from reference TRBV5-1 and TRBJ2-1): KAGVTQTPRYLIKTRGQQVTLSCSPISGHRSVSWYQQTPGQGLQFLFEYFSETQRNKGNFPGRFSGRQFSNSRSEMNVSTLELGDSALYLCASSPEVSGTPGNEQFFGPGTRLTVL.